This T cell receptor (beta chain) is from a study of radiotherapy plus CTLA-4 blockade in lung cancer. The protocol was immunoSEQ multiplex PCR, while the TCRdb copy is restricted to in-frame clones and leaves out a portion. The repertoire holds fewer than 85,000 clones, with roughly 86% as singletons. Lung cancer patients with chemo-refractory metastatic non-small-cell disease were given focal radiation plus CTLA-4 blockade with ipilimumab. The CDR3 length is 15 residues. The ends were cut back, 1 base at V and 0 bases at J, with 9 bases in the middle. Germline loops: CDR1 SGHKS, CDR2 YYEKEE (reference sequence).

V usage is TRBV5-5 and J usage is TRBJ2-3, with D possibly called TRBD1 or TRBD2 (5 bases each). The input for sequencing was peripheral blood, taken from a patient treated with radiotherapy plus ipilimumab. This sequence originates from a human donor with non-small cell lung cancer who had stable disease on radiotherapy plus ipilimumab. The CDR3 DNA reads as TGTGCCAGCAGCTTGCCCGGGACCAGCACAGATACGCAGTATTTT. Translating gives CASSLPGTSTDTQYF. Based on the CDR3 plus reference TRBV5-5 and TRBJ2-3, the full variable domain is DAGVTQSPTHLIKTRGQQVTLRCSPISGHKSVSWYQQVLGQGPQFIFQYYEKEERGRGNFPDRFSARQFPNYSSELNVNALLLGDSALYLCASSLPGTSTDTQYFGPGTRLTVL.